Following are 23 T cell receptor beta chains from one sample sequenced in a study of shared clonotypes between healthy human individuals. Method: immunoSEQ multiplex PCR; TCRdb's copy keeps in-frame clones and lacks some. Of millions of clones listed, over 85% are singletons. Sequenced sample: naive CD4+ T cells from PBMCs. Subset given: CD45RA+ positively selected. The origin of the receptors is a young man in good health. Some clones in this sample may be carry-over from other donors' samples.

On this clone: The identical CDR3 is also encoded by other nucleotide sequences in the sample. CDR3 residues: CASSLSSEQYF. The DNA of the CDR3 is TGTGCCAGCAGCTTGTCGAGCGAGCAGTACTTC. J is TRBJ2-7 and V is TRBV7-2, with D hard to call. V was pared by 3 bases and J by 6 bases, with 6 bases between. This CDR3 has 11 residues. Germline V gives CDR1 SGHTA, CDR2 FQGNSA.

The chain carries TRBV19 and TRBJ2-7; tentatively, D is TRBD2 (5 bases). Germline values: CDR1 LNHDA, CDR2 SQIVND (reference sequence). CDR3 length: 13 residues. The germline V and J ends were trimmed by 5 bases and 7 bases, with 15 bases remaining between them. As DNA, the CDR3 is TGTGCCAGTAGTCCAGCCCCACCGGGAGAGCAGTACTTC. This encodes CASSPAPPGEQYF.

The chain joins TRBV2 to TRBJ2-7; D ambiguous. This CDR3 spans 10 amino acids. Trimming cost V 8 bases and J 5 bases, with 7 bases left between them. Per the germline V gene, CDR1 is SNHLY and CDR2 is FYNNEI. The CDR3 loop is CASGENEQYF. As DNA, the CDR3 is TGTGCCAGCGGCGAAAACGAGCAGTACTTC.

The gene calls are TRBV7-2 and TRBJ1-5; 9 positions agree with TRBD1. Losses at the gene ends were 5 bases for V and 2 bases for J; bases not matched to a gene: 7. This CDR3 comprises 16 residues. Germline values: CDR1 SGHTA, CDR2 FQGNSA. The CDR3 DNA sequence: TGTGCCAGCAGCACCGGGACAGGGATGGGCAATCAGCCCCAGCATTTT. Translated, it gives CASSTGTGMGNQPQHF. Variable domain in full (rest from reference TRBV7-2 and TRBJ1-5): GAGVSQSPSNKVTEKGKDVELRCDPISGHTALYWYRQSLGQGLEFLIYFQGNSAPDKSGLPSDRFSAERTGGSVSTLTIQRTQQEDSAVYLCASSTGTGMGNQPQHFGDGTRLSIL.

The V and J genes are TRBV2 and TRBJ1-2; 8 bases agree with TRBD1. Per germline, CDR1 SNHLY and CDR2 FYNNEI. The CDR3 totals 14 residues. V gave up 5 bases and J gave up 1 base; unmatched junction bases: 3. The CDR3 nucleotides read TGTGCCAGCAGTCAACAGGGGGGTAACTATGGCTACACCTTC. Amino acids: CASSQQGGNYGYTF.

The V and J genes are TRBV4-3 and TRBJ2-1, with TRBD2 identical over 11 bases. Germline CDR1 and CDR2: LGHNA and YSLEER. The trim removed 0 bases at V and 10 bases at J, leaving 5 bases unmatched. The CDR3 has 15 amino acids. The DNA for the CDR3 is TGCGCCAGCAGCCAAGAACTAGCGGGAGAGGGCGAGCAGTTCTTC. It specifies CASSQELAGEGEQFF.

The chain combines TRBV29-1 with TRBJ2-5; possible D gene TRBD1, 6 bases. Near its end, the DNA agrees better with TRBJ2-7, so the J call may be wrong. CDR3 length equals 12 residues. Per the germline V gene, CDR1 is SQVTM and CDR2 is ANQGSEA. The DNA for the CDR3 is TGCAGCGTTGGAGGGGACACGTACGAGCAGTACTTC. It specifies CSVGGDTYEQYF.

The chain combines TRBV29-1 with TRBJ2-1; 7 bases are shared with TRBD2. The CDR3 consists of 15 residues. CDR1 SQVTM and CDR2 ANQGSEA come from the germline V gene. V gave up 7 bases and J gave up 0 bases; unmatched junction bases: 9. CDR3 sequence: CSANPPGGSYNEQFF. The CDR3 region has the DNA TGCAGCGCCAACCCCCCGGGAGGCTCCTACAATGAGCAGTTCTTC.

The chain is built from TRBV9 and TRBJ2-1; the match to TRBD2 covers 15 bases. The CDR3 has 18 amino acids. Germline values: CDR1 SGDLS, CDR2 YYNGEE. V lost 3 bases to trimming and J lost 10 bases; unmatched junction nucleotides: 14. The CDR3, as DNA: TGTGCCAGCAGCGGAGGACTAGCGGGAGGGCCTCCTACATTAGAGCAGTTCTTC. Residues: CASSGGLAGGPPTLEQFF.

The rearrangement uses TRBV28 and TRBJ1-1; no clear D gene. The CDR3 is made up of 13 amino acids. Trimming pared 0 bases from V and 5 bases from J, leaving 7 bases between. CDR1 is MDHEN, CDR2 SYDVKM, per germline. The chain's CDR3 is CASSLWAATEAFF. The CDR3 nucleotides read TGTGCCAGCAGTTTATGGGCGGCGACTGAAGCTTTCTTT.

The genes are TRBV6-5 and TRBJ2-3; D call uncertain. Trimming cost V 4 bases and J 2 bases, with 13 bases left between them. CDR1 MNHEY and CDR2 SVGAGI come from the germline V gene. The length of the CDR3 is 15 residues. CDR3 sequence reads: CASSSARPNTDTQYF. CDR3 DNA: TGTGCCAGCAGTTCCGCAAGGCCCAACACAGATACGCAGTATTTT.

The CDR3 reads CASSLLPGRSEKLFF. The DNA for the CDR3 is TGTGCCAGCAGCTTATTGCCGGGACGGAGTGAAAAACTGTTTTTT. The chain recombines TRBV7-8 with TRBJ1-4; TRBD1 might be the D (5 bases). This CDR3 has 15 residues. V was clipped by 2 bases and J by 7 bases, with 14 bases between them. Germline CDR1 SGHVS, CDR2 FQNEAQ.

V gene TRBV19 combines with J gene TRBJ2-1, with TRBD2 matching over 9 bases. CDR3 size: 15 residues. Losses at the gene ends were 1 base for V and 10 bases for J; bases not matched to a gene: 8. Germline lookup yields CDR1 LNHDA and CDR2 SQIVND (reference sequence). CDR3: CASSIGASGTGEQFF. In nucleotides, the CDR3 is TGTGCCAGTAGTATAGGAGCTAGCGGGACCGGGGAGCAGTTCTTC.

The chain joins TRBV19 to TRBJ2-7; weak D call: TRBD2 (6 bases). The CDR3 consists of 17 residues. Germline V lookup: CDR1 LNHDA, CDR2 SQIVND (reference sequence). The V end lost 6 bases, the J end lost 1 base, and 22 bases lay between the germline ends. CDR3 sequence: CASSIGGIRRASYEQYF. Here the CDR3 DNA reads TGTGCCAGTAGCATCGGCGGCATTCGGAGGGCGTCCTACGAGCAGTACTTC.

The DNA of the CDR3 is TGTGCCAGCTCACCAGGCCCGGAGGGCGGATACTACGAGCAGTACTTC. This sequence encodes CASSPGPEGGYYEQYF. This chain connects TRBV18 to TRBJ2-7; D possibly corresponds to TRBD2 (6 bases). This CDR3 has 16 amino acids. Germline V lookup: CDR1 KGHSH, CDR2 LQKENI. V was trimmed by 2 bases and J by 3 bases, leaving 17 bases between them.

Comments on this clone: Additional DNA sequences in this sample encode the identical CDR3. The CDR3 region has the DNA TGTGCCAGCAGCCCCGGACAAAGCTCCTACAATGAGCAGTTCTTC. Protein product: CASSPGQSSYNEQFF. The chain carries TRBV11-3 and TRBJ2-1; weak D call: TRBD1 (5 bases). Per germline, CDR1 SGHNT and CDR2 YENEEA. Deletions cut 5 bases from V and 0 bases from J, with 11 bases between. The CDR3 runs to 15 residues.

This chain connects TRBV5-1 to TRBJ2-5; D ambiguous. Between the trimmed V and J ends, which lost 1 base and 2 bases, there was a span of 6 bases. The V gene's germline CDR1 is SGHRS and CDR2 YFSETQ. CDR3 size: 13 residues. The CDR3 spells CASSLQWQETQYF. The CDR3 region has the DNA TGCGCCAGCAGCTTGCAATGGCAAGAGACCCAGTACTTC.

The chain combines TRBV15 with TRBJ2-7; the D call may be TRBD1 or TRBD2 (5 bases each). CDR3 length: 12 residues. Trimming took off 6 bases at V and 5 bases at J, with 11 bases between the two ends. Germline V gene sequence: CDR1 LNHNV, CDR2 YYDKDF (reference sequence). CDR3 region: CATRAGTDEQYF. CDR3 nucleotides: TGTGCCACCAGAGCAGGGACGGACGAGCAGTACTTC.

This rearrangement joins TRBV7-2 to TRBJ2-3; TRBD2 might be the D (6 bases). The CDR3 covers 14 residues. V was trimmed by 5 bases and J by 1 base, leaving 10 bases between them. Germline loops: CDR1 SGHTA, CDR2 FQGNSA. CDR3 amino acids: CASSRDWGTDTQYF. The CDR3 DNA reads TGTGCCAGCAGCCGGGACTGGGGCACAGATACGCAGTATTTT.

V usage is TRBV2 and J usage is TRBJ1-4; no clear D. V was trimmed by 1 base and J by 8 bases, leaving 5 bases between them. Germline lookup yields CDR1 SNHLY and CDR2 FYNNEI. This CDR3 region has 12 residues. In nucleotides, the CDR3 is TGTGCCAGCAGTGAAGAGTGGGAAAAACTGTTTTTT. It translates to CASSEEWEKLFF.

As concerns this clone: This sample includes further DNA sequences coding for the same CDR3. The CDR3 sequence is CASSLRDSSYEQYF. CDR3 coding DNA: TGTGCCAGCAGCCTGCGGGACAGTTCCTACGAGCAGTACTTC. This chain connects TRBV7-9 to TRBJ2-7; possibly TRBD1 for D (7 bases). This CDR3 contains 14 residues. Trimming took 5 bases from V and 1 from J, leaving 12 bases between them. The germline gives CDR1 SEHNR, CDR2 FQNEAQ (reference sequence).

This clone was detected once. This chain uses TRBV5-1 with TRBJ2-2; the match to TRBD2 covers 12 bases. Germline V gives CDR1 SGHRS, CDR2 YFSETQ. The J segment lost 4 bases and the V segment lost 7 bases, leaving 5 bases of the junction unmatched. There are 15 residues in the CDR3. The CDR3: CASQGLAGATGELFF. The CDR3 nucleotides are TGCGCCAGCCAGGGACTAGCGGGTGCCACCGGGGAGCTGTTTTTT. Variable domain in full (rest from reference TRBV5-1 and TRBJ2-2): KAGVTQTPRYLIKTRGQQVTLSCSPISGHRSVSWYQQTPGQGLQFLFEYFSETQRNKGNFPGRFSGRQFSNSRSEMNVSTLELGDSALYLCASQGLAGATGELFFGEGSRLTVL.

The V gene is TRBV6-5, the J gene TRBJ1-2, with D tentatively TRBD1 (5 bases). V gave up 6 bases and J gave up 4 bases, with 12 bases separating them. The CDR3 contains 13 residues. In germline, CDR1 is MNHEY, CDR2 SVGAGI. The CDR3 loop is CASSRDGIYGYTF. The DNA of the CDR3 is TGTGCCAGCAGCCGGGACGGGATCTATGGCTACACCTTC.